The T cell receptor beta chain under discussion was sequenced for a study of shared clonotypes between healthy human individuals. Across the whole study: Per donor, CD8 memory used one plate, CD8 naive used two, CD4 memory used three and CD4 naive used three. Findings and limits, study-wide: Generation of non-shared clonotypes was less probable than generation of clonotypes shared by all four donors. Between a few donors, naive CD4 clonotypes were shared at a level of approximately 5%.

V dropped 4 bases and J dropped 1 base, with 8 bases sitting between them. The CDR3 has 13 amino acids. CDR1 SGHDT and CDR2 YYEEEE come from the germline V gene. The protocol was immunoSEQ multiplex PCR, while the TCRdb copy is restricted to in-frame clones and leaves out a portion. This repertoire shows roughly 2.5 million clones, more than 90% found once; its top ten account for more than 0.12%. Comments on this clone: Its matching antigen is unknown.

The sequencing sample was made of naive CD4+ T cells sorted from blood. Subset in this sample: CD45RA+ positively selected. The rearrangement joins TRBV5-6 to TRBJ1-1; no clear D. The sequence derives from a man younger than 35 in good health. The CDR3 is CASSPNRNTEAFF. In nucleotides, the CDR3 is TGTGCCAGCAGCCCAAACCGGAACACTGAAGCTTTCTTT.